This TCR beta chain appears in the sequencing data of a study of T cell repertoires in cytomegalovirus infection. Overall study: Shared public TCR beta signatures pointed to both CMV infection and a matching HLA type.

Unmatched junction bases numbered 4, after V lost 4 bases and J lost 2 bases. This CDR3 has 13 amino acids. CDR1 DFQATT and CDR2 SNEGSKA come from the germline V gene (reference sequence). This clonotype appeared a few times. The antigen is unknown. Broader study findings: In two of eight donors, the top clonotype was HLA-C-restricted CMV-specific.

A single record per CDR3 protein comes from TCRdb applying MiXCR to the reads. The data hold 150,000 to 200,000 distinct CDR3 sequences, with under 15% observed a single time. The rearrangement joins TRBV20-1 to TRBJ1-2, with 7 bases aligning to TRBD1. Sequencing was done on a sample of PBMCs. This receptor was obtained from a human donor in good health (CMV status not recorded). Some clones in this sample may be carry-over from other donors' samples. The CDR3 region has the DNA TGCAGTGCTACCGGGGACAGCAACTATGGCTACACCTTC. Translation: CSATGDSNYGYTF.